This T cell receptor beta chain comes out of a study of graft-versus-host responses after intestinal transplantation. Overall study context: Uniformly, recipients were administered anti-thymocyte globulin induction with subsequent tacrolimus and steroids for three to four years.

The CDR3 has 15 residues. Germline V lookup: CDR1 SGDLS, CDR2 YYNGEE. V was shortened by 3 bases and J by 1 base, with 13 bases between the two germline ends. Whole-study findings and limits: Early post-transplant declines in HvG were associated with peak levels of circulating GvH clones. Present in recipient marrow, GvH clones included some that appeared first in ileum or blood.

In the case of this clone: Its target is unknown.

Assay: immunoSEQ multiplex PCR; the TCRdb copy retains only in-frame clones and omits some. The sample holds about 86,000 clones, 88% seen once. The chain combines TRBV9 with TRBJ1-2, with D hard to call. The receptor comes from a human donor who was the organ donor for an intestinal transplant. This specimen consisted of unstimulated CD4+ T cells sorted from spleen or lymph node cells, obtained before transplant. The CDR3 reads CASSATAAGNYGYTF. DNA of the CDR3: TGTGCCAGCAGCGCAACAGCCGCGGGTAACTATGGCTACACCTTC.